This record covers a single TCR beta chain. Antigen: not known. The data stem from a study of a mutant IDH1 vaccine in newly diagnosed glioma. Time point given: week 35, safety follow-up. Vaccination used 300 ug of mutant IDH1 20-mer peptide per dose, with topical imiquimod. Libraries were prepared by immunoSEQ multiplex PCR; TCRdb keeps only in-frame clonotypes and omits some of them. The sample lists tens of thousands of clones, under 85% seen once, with 4.7% in the top ten. Trimming cost V 0 bases and J 7 bases, with 10 bases left between them. The CDR3 contains 13 residues. CDR1 is SGDLS, CDR2 YYNGEE, per germline.

The clonotype comes from a man aged 45-65 years with glioma. This chain joins TRBV9 and TRBJ1-1; no definite D call. Sample: PBMCs, taken from a glioma patient whose treatment included an IDH1 peptide vaccine. The CDR3 nucleotides are TGTGCCAGCAGCGTAGGGCTAATGGGTGAAGCTTTCTTT. Translation gives CASSVGLMGEAFF.